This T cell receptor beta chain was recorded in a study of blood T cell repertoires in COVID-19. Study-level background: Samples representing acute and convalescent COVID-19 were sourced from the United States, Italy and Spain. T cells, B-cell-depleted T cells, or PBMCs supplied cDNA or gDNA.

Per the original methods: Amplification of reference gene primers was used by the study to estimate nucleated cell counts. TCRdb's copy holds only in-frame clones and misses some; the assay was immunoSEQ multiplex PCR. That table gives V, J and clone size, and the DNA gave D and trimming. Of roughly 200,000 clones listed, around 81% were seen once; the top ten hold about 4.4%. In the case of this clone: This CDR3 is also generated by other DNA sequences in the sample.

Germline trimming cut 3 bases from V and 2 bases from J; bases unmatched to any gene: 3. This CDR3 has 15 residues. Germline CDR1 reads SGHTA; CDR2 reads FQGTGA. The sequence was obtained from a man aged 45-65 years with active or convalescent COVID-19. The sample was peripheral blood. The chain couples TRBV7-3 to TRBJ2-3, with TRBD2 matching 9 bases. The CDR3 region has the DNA TGTGCCAGCAGCTTGGCGGGGGGGGCCACAGATACGCAGTATTTT. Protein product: CASSLAGGATDTQYF.